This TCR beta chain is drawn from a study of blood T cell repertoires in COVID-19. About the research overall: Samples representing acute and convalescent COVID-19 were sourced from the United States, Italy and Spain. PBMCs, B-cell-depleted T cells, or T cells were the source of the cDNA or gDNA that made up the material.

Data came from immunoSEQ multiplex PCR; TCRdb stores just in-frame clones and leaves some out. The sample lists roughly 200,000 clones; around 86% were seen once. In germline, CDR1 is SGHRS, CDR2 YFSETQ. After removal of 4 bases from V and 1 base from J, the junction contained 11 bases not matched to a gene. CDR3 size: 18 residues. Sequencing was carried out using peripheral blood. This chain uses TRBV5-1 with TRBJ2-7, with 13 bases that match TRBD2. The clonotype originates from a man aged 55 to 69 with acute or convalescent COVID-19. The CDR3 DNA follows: TGCGCCAGCAGCCCCGGGACTAGCGGGACTCCGAGGTCCTACGAGCAGTACTTC. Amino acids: CASSPGTSGTPRSYEQYF.